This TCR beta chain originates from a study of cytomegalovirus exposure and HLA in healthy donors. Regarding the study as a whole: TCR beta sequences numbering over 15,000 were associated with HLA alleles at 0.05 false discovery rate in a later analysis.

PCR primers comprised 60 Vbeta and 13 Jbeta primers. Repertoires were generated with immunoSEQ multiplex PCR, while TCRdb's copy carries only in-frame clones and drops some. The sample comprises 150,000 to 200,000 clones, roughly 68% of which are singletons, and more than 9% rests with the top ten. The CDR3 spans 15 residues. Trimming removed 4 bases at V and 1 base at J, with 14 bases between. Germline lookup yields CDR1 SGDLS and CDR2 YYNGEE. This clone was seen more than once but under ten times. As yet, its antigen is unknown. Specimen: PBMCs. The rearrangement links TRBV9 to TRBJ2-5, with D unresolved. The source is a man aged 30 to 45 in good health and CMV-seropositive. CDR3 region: CASSPMLQPQETQYF. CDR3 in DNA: TGTGCCAGCAGCCCGATGTTACAGCCCCAAGAGACCCAGTACTTC.